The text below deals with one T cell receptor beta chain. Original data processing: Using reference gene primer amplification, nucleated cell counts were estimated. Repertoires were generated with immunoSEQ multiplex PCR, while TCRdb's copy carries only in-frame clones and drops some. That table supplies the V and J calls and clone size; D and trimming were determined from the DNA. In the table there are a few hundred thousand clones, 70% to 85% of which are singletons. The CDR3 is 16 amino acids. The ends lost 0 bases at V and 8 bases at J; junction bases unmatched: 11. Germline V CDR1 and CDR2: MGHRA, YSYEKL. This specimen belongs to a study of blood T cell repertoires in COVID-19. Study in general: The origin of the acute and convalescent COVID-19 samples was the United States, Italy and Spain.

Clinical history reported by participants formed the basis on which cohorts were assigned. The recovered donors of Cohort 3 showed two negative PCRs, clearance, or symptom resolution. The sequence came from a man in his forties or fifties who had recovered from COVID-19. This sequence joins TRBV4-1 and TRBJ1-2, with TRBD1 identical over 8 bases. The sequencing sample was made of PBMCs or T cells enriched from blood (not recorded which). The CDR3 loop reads CASSQDSGRGPKGYTF. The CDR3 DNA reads TGCGCCAGCAGCCAAGATTCGGGCAGGGGGCCGAAAGGCTACACCTTC.